A single sample is the source of the 15 T cell receptor beta chains below, sequenced in a study of OX40 agonist ivuxolimab in advanced cancers. Profiling relied on immunoSEQ multiplex PCR, and the TCRdb table lists in-frame clones only, not all of them. This table holds some 100,000 clones, under 90% found once. The sequences come from CD4+ or CD8+ T cells sorted from blood, collected in a trial of the OX40 agonist ivuxolimab. Receptors originate from an adult with an advanced solid tumor such as melanoma, head and neck, liver or kidney cancer.

The rearrangement uses TRBV29-1 and TRBJ1-2; D is perhaps TRBD1 (5 bases). The germline CDR1 and CDR2 sequences are SQVTM and ANQGSEA. V lost 7 bases, J lost 5 bases, and 14 bases lay in between. The CDR3 has 12 residues. The CDR3 reads CSAPRGEYGYTF. The CDR3 DNA follows: TGCAGCGCACCACGGGGGGAATATGGCTACACCTTC. Full variable domain (remainder filled in from reference TRBV29-1 and TRBJ1-2): SAVISQKPSRDICQRGTSLTIQCQVDSQVTMMFWYRQQPGQSLTLIATANQGSEATYESGFVIDKFPISRPNLTFSTLTVSNMSPEDSSIYLCSAPRGEYGYTFGSGTRLTVV.

The chain carries TRBV28 and TRBJ2-1, with no clear D. Germline assignment: CDR1 MDHEN and CDR2 SYDVKM. Trimming took off 8 bases at V and 10 bases at J, with 9 bases between the two ends. This CDR3 spans 10 amino acids. The CDR3 nucleotides are TGTGCCAGCGGGCCTGAGGAGCAGTTCTTC. Translated, it gives CASGPEEQFF.

The J gene is TRBJ1-4, the V gene TRBV4-2, with D perhaps TRBD1 (6 bases). The ends were cut back, 0 bases at V and 1 base at J, with 15 bases in the middle. CDR1 is LGHNA and CDR2 is YNFKEQ in the germline V gene. This CDR3 region has 18 residues. For the CDR3, the DNA is TGTGCCAGCAGCCAAGATCAAGGGACATCCCTAACTAATGAAAAACTGTTTTTT. Its protein product is CASSQDQGTSLTNEKLFF.

The chain joins TRBV5-1 to TRBJ2-3; TRBD2 is a possible D gene (5 bases). CDR3 length: 15 residues. Trimming stripped 7 bases from V and 0 bases from J, with 15 bases between. CDR1 is SGHRS and CDR2 is YFSETQ in the germline V gene. As DNA, the CDR3 is TGCGCCAGCGGTTTGGCTAGCAAGAGCACAGATACGCAGTATTTT. Translation: CASGLASKSTDTQYF. Full variable domain (missing parts from reference TRBV5-1 and TRBJ2-3): KAGVTQTPRYLIKTRGQQVTLSCSPISGHRSVSWYQQTPGQGLQFLFEYFSETQRNKGNFPGRFSGRQFSNSRSEMNVSTLELGDSALYLCASGLASKSTDTQYFGPGTRLTVL.

V gene TRBV28 combines with J gene TRBJ1-2; perhaps TRBD1 as D (6 bases). V lost 5 bases to trimming and J lost 7 bases, with 11 bases between them. This CDR3 comprises 12 residues. CDR1 MDHEN and CDR2 SYDVKM come from the germline V gene. CDR3 region: CASSATGFGYTF. CDR3 nucleotides: TGTGCCAGCAGTGCCACAGGGTTTGGCTACACCTTC.

The chain has TRBV25-1 and TRBJ2-1; 11 bases map to TRBD2. Germline lookup yields CDR1 MGHDK and CDR2 SYGVNS. The CDR3 is 16 residues long. The trim removed 7 bases at V and 2 bases at J, leaving 7 bases unmatched. The CDR3 sequence: CASMSTSGSTYNEQFF. The CDR3 DNA reads TGTGCCAGCATGTCAACTAGCGGGAGTACCTACAATGAGCAGTTCTTC.

The chain couples TRBV28 to TRBJ2-7, with 9 nucleotides matching TRBD1. Trimming removed 6 bases from V and 6 bases from J; junction bases left unmatched: 6. The CDR3 consists of 13 residues. Germline V lookup: CDR1 MDHEN, CDR2 SYDVKM. CDR3: CASSGGQGSEQYF. The CDR3 nucleotides read TGTGCCAGCAGCGGGGGACAGGGCTCCGAGCAGTACTTC.

The gene calls are TRBV28 and TRBJ1-1; D gene unclear. The CDR3 consists of 14 residues. Trimming removed 4 bases from V and 0 bases from J, with 9 bases in between. Germline V CDR1 and CDR2: MDHEN, SYDVKM. CDR3 sequence reads: CASSSDGMNTEAFF. DNA of the CDR3: TGTGCCAGCAGTTCGGACGGAATGAACACTGAAGCTTTCTTT.

The rearrangement uses TRBV11-2 and TRBJ2-1; TRBD2 agrees at 11 bases. The CDR3 has 15 residues. The germline CDR1 and CDR2 sequences are SGHAT and FQNNGV. V trimming: 4 bases; J trimming: 5 bases; junction bases outside the gene matches: 4. CDR3 bases: TGTGCCAGCAGCTCGGGACTAGCGGACCACAATGAGCAGTTCTTC. This sequence encodes CASSSGLADHNEQFF.

The chain employs TRBV27 and TRBJ1-6; possibly TRBD1 for D (6 bases). There are 14 residues in the CDR3. Looked up from germline, CDR1 is MNHEY and CDR2 is SMNVEV (reference sequence). V shed 3 bases and J shed 10 bases, with 13 bases lying between them. CDR3 in DNA: TGTGCCAGCAGTTTTACAGGGTTCCAATCACCCCTCCACTTT. Amino acid sequence: CASSFTGFQSPLHF.

In regard to this clone: The same CDR3 also results from other DNA sequences found in this sample. The rearrangement uses TRBV5-1 and TRBJ2-3; 11 bases map to TRBD2. The germline gives CDR1 SGHRS, CDR2 YFSETQ. The CDR3 covers 15 residues. V lost 0 bases to trimming and J lost 5 bases; unmatched junction nucleotides: 2. CDR3 bases: TGCGCCAGCAGCTTGGGGCTAGCGGGAGGAGATACGCAGTATTTT. Its translation: CASSLGLAGGDTQYF.

The gene calls are TRBV19 and TRBJ1-5; D ambiguous. The CDR3 covers 14 residues. CDR1 is LNHDA and CDR2 is SQIVND in the germline V gene (reference sequence). Trimming took 4 bases from V and 6 from J, leaving 13 bases between them. Written as DNA, the CDR3 is TGTGCCAGTAGTACCAGGACTCACAGTCAGCCCCAGCATTTT. Translating gives CASSTRTHSQPQHF.

The V call is TRBV9, the J call TRBJ1-1, with no clear D. Germline lookup yields CDR1 SGDLS and CDR2 YYNGEE. CDR3 length equals 14 residues. The V and J ends lost 0 bases and 5 bases respectively, with 11 bases between them. As DNA, the CDR3 is TGTGCCAGCAGCGTAGACGCGGTTGTGACTGAAGCTTTCTTT. Translating it yields CASSVDAVVTEAFF.

V gene TRBV5-8 combines with J gene TRBJ2-4, with TRBD1 matching over 7 bases. J gave up 9 bases and V 4 bases, and 10 bases lay outside the gene matches. The CDR3 loop spans 14 amino acids. Per the germline V gene, CDR1 is SGHTS and CDR2 is YDEGEE. The CDR3 DNA reads TGTGCCAGCAGCCCAAGACAGGGCCAGGGCATTCAGTACTTC. Its protein is CASSPRQGQGIQYF.

The chain joins TRBV6-1 to TRBJ1-5; 10 positions match TRBD1. J lost 7 bases, V lost 9 bases, and 12 bases had no gene match. CDR3 length equals 15 residues. Germline CDR1 reads MNHNS; CDR2 reads SASEGT. In DNA, the CDR3 is TGTGCCAGTACAGTGGGAGGACAGGGGGGCCAGCCCCAGCATTTT. This gives the protein CASTVGGQGGQPQHF.